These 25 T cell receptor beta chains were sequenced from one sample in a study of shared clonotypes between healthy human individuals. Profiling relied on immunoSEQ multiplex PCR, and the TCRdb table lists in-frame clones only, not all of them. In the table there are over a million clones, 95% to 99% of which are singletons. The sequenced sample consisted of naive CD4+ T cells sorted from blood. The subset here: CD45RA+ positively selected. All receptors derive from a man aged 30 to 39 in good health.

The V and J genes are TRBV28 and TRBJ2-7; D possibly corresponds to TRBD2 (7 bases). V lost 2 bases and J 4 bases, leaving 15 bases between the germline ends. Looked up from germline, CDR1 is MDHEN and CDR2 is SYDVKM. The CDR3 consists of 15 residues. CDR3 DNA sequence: TGTGCCAGCAGTTTAGGGGGGGCCAGGGAATACGAGCAGTACTTC. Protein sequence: CASSLGGAREYEQYF.

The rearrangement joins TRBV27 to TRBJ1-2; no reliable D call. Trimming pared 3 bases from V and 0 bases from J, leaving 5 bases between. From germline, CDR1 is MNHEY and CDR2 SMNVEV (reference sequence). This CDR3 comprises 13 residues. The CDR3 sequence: CASSLVANYGYTF. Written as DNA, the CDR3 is TGTGCCAGCAGTTTGGTAGCTAACTATGGCTACACCTTC.

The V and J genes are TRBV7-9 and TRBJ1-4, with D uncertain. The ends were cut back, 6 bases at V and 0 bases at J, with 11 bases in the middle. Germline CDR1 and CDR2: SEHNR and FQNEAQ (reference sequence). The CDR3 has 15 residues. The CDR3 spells CASRAAGTTNEKLFF. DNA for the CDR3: TGTGCCAGCAGGGCCGCCGGGACAACTAATGAAAAACTGTTTTTT.

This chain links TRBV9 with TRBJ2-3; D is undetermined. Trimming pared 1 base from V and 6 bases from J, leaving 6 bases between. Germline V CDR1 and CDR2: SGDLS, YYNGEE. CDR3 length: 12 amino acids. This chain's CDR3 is CASSVLADTQYF. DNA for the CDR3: TGTGCCAGCAGCGTATTGGCGGATACGCAGTATTTT.

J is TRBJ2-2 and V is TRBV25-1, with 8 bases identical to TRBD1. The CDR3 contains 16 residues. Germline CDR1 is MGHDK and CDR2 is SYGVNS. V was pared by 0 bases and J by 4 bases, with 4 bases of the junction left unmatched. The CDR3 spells CASSEYGTGGTGELFF. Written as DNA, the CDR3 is TGTGCCAGCAGTGAATATGGGACAGGAGGCACCGGGGAGCTGTTTTTT.

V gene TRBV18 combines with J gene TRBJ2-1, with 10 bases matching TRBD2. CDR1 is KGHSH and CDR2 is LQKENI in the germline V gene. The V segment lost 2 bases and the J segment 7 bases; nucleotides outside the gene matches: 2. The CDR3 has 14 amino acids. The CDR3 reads CASSPKREGNEQFF. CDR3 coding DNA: TGTGCCAGCTCACCAAAGCGGGAGGGGAATGAGCAGTTCTTC.

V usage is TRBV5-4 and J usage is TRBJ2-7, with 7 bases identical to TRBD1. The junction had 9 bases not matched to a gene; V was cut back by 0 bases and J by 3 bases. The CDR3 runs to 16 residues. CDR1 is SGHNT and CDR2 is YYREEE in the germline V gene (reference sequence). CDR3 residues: CASSLAAAQGVYEQYF. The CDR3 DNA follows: TGTGCCAGCAGCTTGGCAGCCGCCCAGGGGGTCTACGAGCAGTACTTC.

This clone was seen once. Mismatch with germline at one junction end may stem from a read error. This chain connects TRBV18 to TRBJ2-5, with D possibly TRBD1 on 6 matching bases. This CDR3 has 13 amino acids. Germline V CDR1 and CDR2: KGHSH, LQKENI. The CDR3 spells CASAPRTEETQYF. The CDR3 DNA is TGTGCCAGCGCACCCCGGACAGAAGAGACCCAGTACTTC.

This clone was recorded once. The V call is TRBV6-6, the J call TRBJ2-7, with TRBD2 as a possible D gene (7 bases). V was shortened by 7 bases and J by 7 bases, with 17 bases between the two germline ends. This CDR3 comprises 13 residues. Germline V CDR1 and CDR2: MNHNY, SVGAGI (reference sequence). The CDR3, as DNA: TGTGCCAGCAACAAAGGGGGGGCGGGGGAGCAGTACTTC. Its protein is CASNKGGAGEQYF.

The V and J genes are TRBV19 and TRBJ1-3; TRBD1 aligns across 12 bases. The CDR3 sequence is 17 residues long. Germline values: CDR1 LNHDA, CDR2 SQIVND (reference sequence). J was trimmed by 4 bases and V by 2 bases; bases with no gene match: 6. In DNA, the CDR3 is TGTGCCAGTAGTATAACCGGGACAGGGGGCTTCGGAAACACCATATATTTT. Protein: CASSITGTGGFGNTIYF.

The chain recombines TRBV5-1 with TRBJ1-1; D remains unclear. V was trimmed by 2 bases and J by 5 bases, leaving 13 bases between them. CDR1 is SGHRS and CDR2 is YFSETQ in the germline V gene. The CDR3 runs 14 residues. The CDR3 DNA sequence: TGCGCCAGCAGCTTCCCGGGCCCGACTACTGAAGCTTTCTTT. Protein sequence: CASSFPGPTTEAFF.

CDR3 residues: CASSPTQGTDTQYF. DNA of the CDR3: TGTGCCAGCTCTCCGACCCAGGGAACAGATACGCAGTATTTT. The rearrangement joins TRBV18 to TRBJ2-3; the D gene is possibly TRBD1 (5 bases). There are 14 residues in the CDR3. Germline V gives CDR1 KGHSH, CDR2 LQKENI. V shed 6 bases and J shed 3 bases, with 13 bases lying between them.

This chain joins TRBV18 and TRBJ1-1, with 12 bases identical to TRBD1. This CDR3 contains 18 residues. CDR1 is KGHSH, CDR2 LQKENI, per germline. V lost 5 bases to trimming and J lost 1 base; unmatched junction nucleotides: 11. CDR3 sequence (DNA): TGTGCCAGCTCATTTACCCGGGACAGGGGGCTATGGAACACTGAAGCTTTCTTT. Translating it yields CASSFTRDRGLWNTEAFF.

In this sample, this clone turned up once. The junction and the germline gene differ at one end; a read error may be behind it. CDR3 region: CASSLAPTGVSTEAFF. The CDR3, as DNA: TGTGCCAGCAGCCTAGCCCCGACAGGGGTGAGCACTGAAGCTTTCTTT. V is TRBV7-2 and J is TRBJ1-1, with TRBD1 matching over 8 bases. The germline V gene has CDR1 SGHTA and CDR2 FQGNSA. The CDR3 spans 16 residues.

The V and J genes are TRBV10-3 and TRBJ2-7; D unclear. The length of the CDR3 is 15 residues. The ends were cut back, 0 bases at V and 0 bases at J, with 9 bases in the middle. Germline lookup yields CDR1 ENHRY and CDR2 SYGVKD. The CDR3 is CAISESVDGSYEQYF. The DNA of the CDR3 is TGTGCCATCAGTGAGTCTGTGGACGGCTCCTACGAGCAGTACTTC.

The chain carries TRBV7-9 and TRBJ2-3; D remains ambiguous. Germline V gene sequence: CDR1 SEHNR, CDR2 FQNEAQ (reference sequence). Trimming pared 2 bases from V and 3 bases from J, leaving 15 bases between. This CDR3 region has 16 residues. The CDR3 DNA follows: TGTGCCAGCAGCTTAAATCCCACCGATAAAACAGATACGCAGTATTTT. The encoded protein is CASSLNPTDKTDTQYF.

The CDR3 region has the DNA TGTGCCAGTAGTATACCGGGACAGGGGGTCGGTGAGCAGTTCTTC. Amino acids: CASSIPGQGVGEQFF. The rearrangement joins TRBV19 to TRBJ2-1; 11 nucleotides agree with TRBD1. Germline CDR1 and CDR2: LNHDA and SQIVND (reference sequence). The CDR3 runs 15 residues. The V gene end was trimmed by 2 bases and the J gene end by 9 bases; junction bases not matched to a gene: 6.

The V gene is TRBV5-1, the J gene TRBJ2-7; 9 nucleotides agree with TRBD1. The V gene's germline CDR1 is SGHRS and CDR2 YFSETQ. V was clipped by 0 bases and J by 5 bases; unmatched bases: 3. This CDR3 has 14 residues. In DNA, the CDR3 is TGCGCCAGCAGCTTGGTGACAGGGGGTAACGAGCAGTACTTC. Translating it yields CASSLVTGGNEQYF.

The DNA of the CDR3 is TGTGCCTGGAATACCCCGGGGGAGCTGTTTTTT. Its protein is CAWNTPGELFF. The V gene is TRBV30, the J gene TRBJ2-2, with unresolved D. V was clipped by 4 bases and J by 8 bases, with 8 bases between them. Germline V CDR1 and CDR2: GTSNPN, SVGIG (reference sequence). There are 11 residues in the CDR3.

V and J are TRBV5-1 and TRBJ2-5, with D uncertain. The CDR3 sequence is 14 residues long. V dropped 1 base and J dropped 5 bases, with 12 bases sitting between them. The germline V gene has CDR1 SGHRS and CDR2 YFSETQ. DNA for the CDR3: TGCGCCAGCAGCTTGTTTCCTCTCGGGGAGACCCAGTACTTC. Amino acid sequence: CASSLFPLGETQYF.

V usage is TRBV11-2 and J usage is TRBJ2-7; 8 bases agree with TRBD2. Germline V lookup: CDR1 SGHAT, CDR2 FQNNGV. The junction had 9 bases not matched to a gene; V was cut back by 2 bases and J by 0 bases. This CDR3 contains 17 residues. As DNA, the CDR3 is TGTGCCAGCAGCTTAAGTTTAAGCGGGAGCGCCTCCTACGAGCAGTACTTC. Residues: CASSLSLSGSASYEQYF.

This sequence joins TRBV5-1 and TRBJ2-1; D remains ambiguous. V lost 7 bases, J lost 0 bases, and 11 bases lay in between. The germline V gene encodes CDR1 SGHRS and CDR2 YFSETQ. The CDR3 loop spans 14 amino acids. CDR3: CASGPGSSYNEQFF. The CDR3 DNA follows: TGCGCCAGCGGTCCAGGAAGCTCCTACAATGAGCAGTTCTTC.

The CDR3 DNA sequence: TGTGCCACCAGCAGAGACCGGGGACTCTACAATGAGCAGTTCTTC. Protein product: CATSRDRGLYNEQFF. The chain couples TRBV15 to TRBJ2-1; maybe TRBD2 (6 bases). The CDR3 spans 15 residues. Germline V gives CDR1 LNHNV, CDR2 YYDKDF (reference sequence). V was trimmed by 0 bases and J by 3 bases, leaving 9 bases between them.

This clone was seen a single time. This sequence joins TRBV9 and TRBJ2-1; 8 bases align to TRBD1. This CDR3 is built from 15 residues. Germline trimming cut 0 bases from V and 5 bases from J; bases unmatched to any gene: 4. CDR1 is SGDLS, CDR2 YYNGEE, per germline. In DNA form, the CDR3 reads TGTGCCAGCAGCGTAGGGGGACAGGTAGACAATGAGCAGTTCTTC. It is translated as CASSVGGQVDNEQFF. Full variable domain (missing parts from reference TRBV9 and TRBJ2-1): DSGVTQTPKHLITATGQRVTLRCSPRSGDLSVYWYQQSLDQGLQFLIQYYNGEERAKGNILERFSAQQFPDLHSELNLSSLELGDSALYFCASSVGGQVDNEQFFGPGTRLTVL.

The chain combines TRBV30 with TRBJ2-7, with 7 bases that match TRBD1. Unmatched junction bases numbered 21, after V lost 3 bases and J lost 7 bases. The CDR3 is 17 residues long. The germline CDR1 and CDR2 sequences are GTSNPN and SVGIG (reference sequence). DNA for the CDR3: TGTGCCTGGAGGCATTTAAGCAGGACAGGCCTAATGGGGGAGCAGTACTTC. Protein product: CAWRHLSRTGLMGEQYF.